This is a list of T cell receptor beta chains from one sample in a study of human thymus T cells. TCRdb's copy holds only in-frame clones and misses some; the assay was immunoSEQ multiplex PCR. The sample lists more than 70,000 clones, just over 95% occurring once. Material: thymus tissue. The receptors here all came from a boy under three years old with a congenital heart defect but otherwise immunologically healthy. Each CDR3 is given with its conserved first and last residue. A D gene is named only where the DNA matches it firmly. Expanded clones are given a class, and other clones once, few, many or no size at all.

clone_size d_call j_call v_call cdr3_aa cdr3_nt
NA NA TRBJ2-3 TRBV15 CATSRQQDFTDTQYF TGTGCCACCAGCAGACAACAGGACTTCACAGATACGCAGTATTTT
few TRBD1 TRBJ1-1 TRBV7-2 CASSWHLIRDRALTEAFF TGTGCCAGCAGCTGGCACTTAATCCGGGACAGGGCTCTCACTGAAGCTTTCTTT
NA NA TRBJ2-7 TRBV5-1 CASAPGEPQSYEQYF TGCGCCAGCGCCCCAGGGGAGCCTCAATCCTACGAGCAGTACTTC
NA NA TRBJ2-7 TRBV27 CASRGPRVNRTYEQYF TGTGCCAGCAGGGGACCGAGGGTAAATCGCACCTACGAGCAGTACTTC
NA NA TRBJ1-2 TRBV6-5 CASSYPPGNYGYTF TGTGCCAGCAGTTACCCTCCCGGCAACTATGGCTACACCTTC
NA TRBD2 TRBJ2-7 TRBV7-2 CASSFSGRALKSYEQYF TGTGCCAGCAGCTTTAGCGGGCGAGCGCTGAAATCCTACGAGCAGTACTTC
NA TRBD2 TRBJ2-1 TRBV10-2 CASRTSGRAEDLNEQFF TGCGCCAGCAGAACTAGCGGGAGGGCCGAAGATCTCAATGAGCAGTTCTTC
NA NA TRBJ1-5 TRBV27 CASSLTGLRWNQPQHF TGTGCCAGCAGTCTAACAGGGTTGAGATGGAATCAGCCCCAGCATTTT
NA TRBD1 TRBJ2-7 TRBV15 CATSSFRDRVPYEQYF TGTGCCACCAGCAGCTTTAGGGACAGGGTCCCCTACGAGCAGTACTTC
once TRBD1 TRBJ2-5 TRBV25-1 CASSDGTGGTQETQYF TGTGCCAGCAGTGACGGGACAGGGGGCACCCAAGAGACCCAGTACTTC
NA NA TRBJ1-3 TRBV11-1 CASSAPKGDSGNTIYF TGTGCCAGCAGCGCACCTAAGGGGGACTCTGGAAACACCATATATTTT
NA NA TRBJ2-5 TRBV7-8 CASSAGTSQETQYF TGTGCCAGCAGCGCCGGGACTTCACAAGAGACCCAGTACTTC
NA NA TRBJ1-3 TRBV2 CASSDTPRASGNTIYF TGTGCCAGCAGTGACACCCCACGCGCCTCTGGAAACACCATATATTTT
NA NA TRBJ2-3 TRBV11-3 CASSLSGSTDTQYF TGTGCCAGCAGCTTGAGCGGGAGCACAGATACGCAGTATTTT
NA NA TRBJ2-7 TRBV6-5 CASSSHPEGVSYEQYF TGTGCCAGCAGTTCCCATCCCGAGGGGGTCTCCTACGAGCAGTACTTC
NA TRBD1 TRBJ2-1 TRBV27 CASSLSFEQGAFHLRGEQFF TGTGCCAGCAGTTTATCGTTCGAACAGGGGGCTTTTCACCTTAGGGGTGAGCAGTTCTTC
NA NA TRBJ1-2 TRBV5-6 CASSLWGWHSGGGYTF TGTGCCAGCAGCTTGTGGGGTTGGCATTCAGGAGGTGGCTACACCTTC
NA NA TRBJ1-6 TRBV4-3 CASSQEAGLGSPLHF TGCGCCAGCAGCCAAGAGGCGGGGTTGGGTTCACCCCTCCACTTT
NA NA TRBJ2-7 TRBV14 CASSQEEKGSYEQYF TGTGCCAGCAGCCAAGAAGAGAAGGGATCCTACGAGCAGTACTTC
NA NA TRBJ1-6 TRBV18 CASSPPGTRAAPLHF TGTGCCAGCTCACCACCCGGGACAAGGGCAGCACCCCTCCACTTT
NA TRBD2 TRBJ2-3 TRBV2 CASSYLWSGGAYYTDTQYF TGTGCCAGCTCCTACCTTTGGAGCGGGGGGGCCTATTACACAGATACGCAGTATTTT
NA NA TRBJ2-7 TRBV6-1 CASSEGPIASSYEQYF TGTGCCAGCAGTGAAGGGCCGATAGCCTCCTCCTACGAGCAGTACTTC
NA TRBD2 TRBJ2-7 TRBV4-1 CASSQDRWGGLPSYEQYF TGCGCCAGCAGCCAAGATCGATGGGGGGGATTACCCTCCTACGAGCAGTACTTC
once NA TRBJ1-2 TRBV9 CASSLTGTDYYGYTF TGTGCCAGCAGCCTGACTGGGACGGACTACTATGGCTACACCTTC
few NA TRBJ2-7 TRBV2 CASEVGRVGEQYF TGTGCCAGCGAGGTGGGCAGGGTAGGCGAGCAGTACTTC
NA TRBD1 TRBJ1-5 TRBV2 CASSGGQANQPQHF TGTGCCAGCAGTGGAGGACAGGCTAATCAGCCCCAGCATTTT
NA NA TRBJ1-5 TRBV5-5 CASSYYSNQPQHF TGTGCCAGCAGTTACTATAGCAATCAGCCCCAGCATTTT
NA NA TRBJ1-2 TRBV6-1 CASSTRTAYGYTF TGTGCCAGCAGTACCAGGACAGCCTATGGCTACACCTTC
NA TRBD1 TRBJ1-1 TRBV27 CASSLSGQGATTEAFF TGTGCCAGCAGTTTATCGGGACAGGGGGCCACCACTGAAGCTTTCTTT
NA TRBD1 TRBJ2-1 TRBV6-4 CASSKGPDRQSSYNEQFF TGTGCCAGCAGTAAGGGGCCGGACAGGCAGAGCTCCTACAATGAGCAGTTCTTC
NA TRBD1 TRBJ1-1 TRBV30 CAWSVWGTGGDELNTEAFF TGTGCCTGGAGTGTATGGGGAACAGGGGGCGATGAACTGAACACTGAAGCTTTCTTT
NA NA TRBJ2-3 TRBV28 CASSPTHRAYRTDTQYF TGTGCCAGCAGTCCTACCCACAGGGCTTATCGCACAGATACGCAGTATTTT
NA NA TRBJ1-1 TRBV5-6 CASSLRGPATEAFF TGTGCCAGCAGCTTGCGGGGACCTGCCACTGAAGCTTTCTTT
NA TRBD2 TRBJ2-1 TRBV5-1 CASSLARTSGYNEQFF TGCGCCAGCAGCTTGGCTCGGACTAGCGGATACAATGAGCAGTTCTTC
once NA TRBJ1-4 TRBV30 CAWSVYNEKLFF TGTGCCTGGAGTGTATATAATGAAAAACTGTTTTTT
NA TRBD2 TRBJ2-7 TRBV7-9 CASSSGLAVPRQYF TGTGCCAGCAGCTCAGGACTAGCGGTCCCGAGGCAGTACTTC
NA NA TRBJ1-1 TRBV25-1 CASSKDTWDTEAFF TGTGCCAGCAGCAAGGACACGTGGGACACTGAAGCTTTCTTT
NA NA TRBJ2-3 TRBV4-2 CASSQGGVQAGTDTQYF TGTGCCAGCAGCCAAGGTGGGGTGCAGGCCGGCACAGATACGCAGTATTTT
NA TRBD2 TRBJ2-3 TRBV10-3 CAISESSRTSSLTDTQYF TGTGCCATCAGTGAGTCCAGCCGGACTAGCTCTCTAACAGATACGCAGTATTTT
NA NA TRBJ2-7 TRBV5-1 CASSVASGSPVYEQYF TGCGCCAGCAGCGTGGCCTCAGGATCCCCCGTTTACGAGCAGTACTTC
NA NA TRBJ2-2 TRBV5-1 CASSLDRQMNTGELFF TGCGCCAGCAGCCTAGACAGGCAGATGAACACCGGGGAGCTGTTTTTT
NA TRBD2 TRBJ2-1 TRBV7-9 CASGGLNPYNEQFF TGTGCCAGCGGGGGACTAAATCCCTACAATGAGCAGTTCTTC
NA NA TRBJ1-6 TRBV6-1 CASSARKTVYNSPLHF TGTGCCAGCAGTGCCCGTAAGACAGTATATAATTCACCCCTCCACTTT
NA NA TRBJ1-6 TRBV5-1 CASSLDRVVYNSPLHF TGCGCCAGCAGCTTGGACAGGGTGGTCTATAATTCACCCCTCCACTTT
NA TRBD1 TRBJ1-1 TRBV5-6 CASSLDRGTEAFF TGTGCCAGCAGCTTGGACAGGGGGACTGAAGCTTTCTTT
NA NA TRBJ1-4 TRBV29-1 CSVGSGEERGKLFF TGCAGCGTCGGATCAGGGGAAGAGAGGGGAAAACTGTTTTTT
NA NA TRBJ2-1 TRBV19 CASSRPLEDEQFF TGTGCCAGTAGCCGACCTCTCGAGGATGAGCAGTTCTTC
NA TRBD2 TRBJ2-3 TRBV9 CASSVASLQRGATDTQYF TGTGCCAGCAGCGTTGCGTCGTTACAGCGGGGGGCCACAGATACGCAGTATTTT
NA NA TRBJ1-1 TRBV5-6 CASSLQGISEAFF TGTGCCAGCAGCTTGCAGGGAATAAGTGAAGCTTTCTTT
NA TRBD1 TRBJ1-1 TRBV6-5 CASSYRQGAVEAFF TGTGCCAGCAGTTACCGGCAGGGGGCGGTTGAAGCTTTCTTT
NA TRBD1 TRBJ1-2 TRBV5-4 CASSLDWDRRSGAIDYGYTF TGTGCCAGCAGCTTGGATTGGGACAGGAGATCGGGTGCAATAGACTATGGCTACACCTTC
NA NA TRBJ2-3 TRBV7-4 CASSPVPGLLEGTDTQYF TGTGCCAGCAGCCCCGTCCCGGGACTCCTCGAGGGTACAGATACGCAGTATTTT
NA TRBD1 TRBJ2-7 TRBV29-1 CSATGSYEQYF TGCAGCGCGACAGGGTCCTACGAGCAGTACTTC
NA TRBD1 TRBJ2-2 TRBV6-4 CASSVGDRGPGELFF TGTGCCAGCAGTGTCGGAGACAGGGGGCCTGGGGAGCTGTTTTTT